This TCR beta chain comes out of a study of PD-1 blockade in mismatch repair-deficient tumors (dated by TCRdb to between 2016 and 2019). Regarding the research as a whole: Between late 2013 and September 2016, roughly 84 consecutive patients with about a dozen mismatch repair-deficient cancer types, all previously treated and progressing, were enrolled in the trial. Tumor-associated T cell clones were tracked in the peripheral blood of patients responding to PD-1 blockade by deep sequencing of TCR CDR3 regions.

Study-level results and caveats: Clones residing in the tumor, which were often undetectable in blood before treatment, expanded quickly after pembrolizumab and then contracted, generally before radiologic responses.

Preparation of the library involved the immunoSEQ multiplex PCR assay. TCRdb stores this immuneACCESS table with in-frame sequences only. Part of the clones is absent; in the studies checked, under half of the shortfall reflects unresolved V genes, and no reason is known for the rest. The sample data list over 100,000 clones, and 65% to 80% of these were observed just once. The ten largest clones add up to 4% to 6% of the sample. CDR1 and CDR2 are drawn from the germline V gene: MNHEY, SVGAGI. V was cut back by 0 bases and J by 7 bases, leaving a gap of 10 bases between them. Including cysteine and phenylalanine, the CDR3 has 14 amino acids. CDR3 DNA only is kept here, 42 bases in frame from base 1. Mismatch repair deficiency was established in every enrolled patient by polymerase chain reaction or immunohistochemistry. A few patients who responded to pembrolizumab therapy underwent TCR sequencing. The phase II trial prospectively tested pembrolizumab PD-1 blockade in advanced mismatch repair-deficient cancers regardless of tissue of origin. Peripheral blood T cell samples were serially collected before and at multiple times after PD-1 blockade was started. Blood sampling time points were reported as weeks after the first dose of pembrolizumab.

This clone was observed a handful of times. The antigen it recognizes is unknown. Per-nucleotide qualities are absent, and no much larger clonotype sits a single base away. The chain is encoded by TRBV6-5 joined to TRBJ2-1; the D gene remains uncertain. Material: peripheral blood, obtained about 60 weeks after starting pembrolizumab. The origin of this receptor is an adult with mismatch repair-deficient cancer. This receptor has the CDR3 CASSYSPTRNEQFF. The sequenced DNA is TGTGCCAGCAGTTACTCCCCAACACGGAATGAGCAGTTCTTC.